One sample yielded the 20 T cell receptor beta chains listed below, sequenced in a study of T cells in localized non-small cell lung cancer. The assay was immunoSEQ multiplex PCR, and TCRdb's table has in-frame clones only and misses some. Of tens of thousands of clones listed, about 87% are singletons. Material: peripheral blood, obtained before any cancer treatment. The receptors shown here come from a man aged 40 to 75 with stage I squamous cell lung carcinoma.

The rearrangement links TRBV2 to TRBJ2-6; D is uncertain. The CDR3 consists of 13 residues. Germline CDR1 and CDR2: SNHLY and FYNNEI. V shed 8 bases and J shed 0 bases, with 5 bases lying between them. The CDR3 DNA sequence: TGTGCCAGCGAGCTCTCTGGGGCCAACGTCCTGACTTTC. Its translation: CASELSGANVLTF.

The J gene is TRBJ2-6, the V gene TRBV18; D gene ambiguous. The CDR3 has 13 residues. V was clipped by 6 bases and J by 4 bases, with 7 bases between them. Germline-derived CDR1 and CDR2 are KGHSH and LQKENI. This chain's CDR3 is CASSSQGANVLTF. For the CDR3, the DNA is TGTGCCAGCTCGTCACAGGGGGCCAACGTCCTGACTTTC.

The chain links TRBV29-1 to TRBJ2-2; maybe TRBD2 (5 bases). Germline V lookup: CDR1 SQVTM, CDR2 ANQGSEA. V was shortened by 3 bases and J by 0 bases, with 8 bases between the two germline ends. This CDR3 has 14 residues. The CDR3 nucleotides are TGCAGCGTTGATGGAGGTACGAACACCGGGGAGCTGTTTTTT. Its translation is CSVDGGTNTGELFF.

The sample holds a few counts of this clone. The gene calls are TRBV27 and TRBJ2-2; D unresolved. Germline V gene data show CDR1 as MNHEY and CDR2 as SMNVEV (reference sequence). Trimming stripped 6 bases from V and 3 bases from J, with 8 bases between. The CDR3 loop spans 13 amino acids. In DNA form, the CDR3 reads TGTGCCAGCAGGACCGAGCACACCGGGGAGCTGTTTTTT. It encodes CASRTEHTGELFF.

The CDR3 nucleotides are TGTGCCAGCAGCTACACGGGGGTTGGCACTGAAGCTTTCTTT. It codes for CASSYTGVGTEAFF. The chain couples TRBV7-3 to TRBJ1-1, with TRBD1 as a possible D gene (5 bases). Germline CDR1 reads SGHTA; CDR2 reads FQGTGA. The CDR3 sequence is 14 residues long. The germline V and J ends were trimmed by 4 bases and 4 bases, with 13 bases remaining between them.

This chain joins TRBV5-1 and TRBJ2-1, with 9 nucleotides matching TRBD1. Unmatched junction bases numbered 10, after V lost 4 bases and J lost 5 bases. Germline lookup yields CDR1 SGHRS and CDR2 YFSETQ. The CDR3 is 16 residues long. In DNA, the CDR3 is TGCGCCAGCAGCCCCGACAGGGGGGACATGAACAATGAGCAGTTCTTC. Its protein product is CASSPDRGDMNNEQFF.

This clone was recorded only once. The V and J genes are TRBV29-1 and TRBJ2-5; TRBD2 aligns across 8 bases. The trim removed 1 base at V and 4 bases at J, leaving 5 bases unmatched. The germline V gene encodes CDR1 SQVTM and CDR2 ANQGSEA. The CDR3 runs to 14 residues. This chain's CDR3 is CSVEGGGQRETQYF. CDR3 nucleotide sequence: TGCAGCGTTGAAGGCGGGGGGCAGCGAGAGACCCAGTACTTC.

This clone was found a few times. The chain employs TRBV5-1 and TRBJ2-7; 10 positions match TRBD1. The ends lost 4 bases at V and 5 bases at J; junction bases unmatched: 6. There are 14 residues in the CDR3. Germline V gives CDR1 SGHRS, CDR2 YFSETQ. In DNA, the CDR3 is TGCGCCAGCAGCCCCAGACAGGGGGCCGACGAGCAGTACTTC. It encodes CASSPRQGADEQYF. The full variable domain, completed using reference TRBV5-1 and TRBJ2-7, is KAGVTQTPRYLIKTRGQQVTLSCSPISGHRSVSWYQQTPGQGLQFLFEYFSETQRNKGNFPGRFSGRQFSNSRSEMNVSTLELGDSALYLCASSPRQGADEQYFGPGTRLTVT.

This clone occurred once. A read error may account for a junction end that differs from germline. This chain uses TRBV7-2 with TRBJ1-4, with D perhaps matching TRBD1 (6 bases). The CDR3 runs to 14 residues. Germline V lookup: CDR1 SGHTA, CDR2 FQGNSA. This CDR3 reads CASSLAGPGARPTF. The CDR3 bases are TGTGCCAGCAGCTTAGCGGGGCCAGGGGCGCGTCCCACTTTT.

The J gene is TRBJ1-5, the V gene TRBV5-4, with D possibly being TRBD1 (5 bases). The CDR3 consists of 15 residues. Trimming shortened V by 4 bases and J by 6 bases, and 17 bases separated the two germline ends. The germline V gene has CDR1 SGHNT and CDR2 YYREEE (reference sequence). This chain's CDR3 is CASSLRPGQGQPQHF. DNA of the CDR3: TGTGCCAGCAGCCTCCGCCCAGGGCAAGGTCAGCCCCAGCATTTT.

The count of this clone is one. The chain joins TRBV18 to TRBJ2-7; D unclear. Trimming cost V 0 bases and J 3 bases, with 6 bases left between them. Germline V gene data show CDR1 as KGHSH and CDR2 as LQKENI. There are 13 residues in the CDR3. CDR3 DNA sequence: TGTGCCAGCTCACCACCTAGTGGCTACGAGCAGTACTTC. Translation: CASSPPSGYEQYF.

In nucleotides, the CDR3 is TGTGCCACCAGCAGAGGTGCCAGGGGTAGAGTAGATACGCAGTATTTT. It encodes CATSRGARGRVDTQYF. The chain carries TRBV15 and TRBJ2-3; D possibly corresponds to TRBD1 (6 bases). Germline CDR1 is LNHNV and CDR2 is YYDKDF (reference sequence). The CDR3 is 16 residues long. V was pared by 1 base and J by 5 bases, with 16 bases between.

This clone appeared a single time. Other nucleotide sequences in the sample specify the same CDR3. The chain is built from TRBV18 and TRBJ1-1; no firm D call. The V gene's germline CDR1 is KGHSH and CDR2 LQKENI. The CDR3 length is 14 residues. The V end lost 3 bases, the J end lost 2 bases, and 10 bases lay between the germline ends. The chain's CDR3 is CASSPRDRNTEAFF. DNA for the CDR3: TGTGCCAGCTCACCCCGGGATCGAAACACTGAAGCTTTCTTT.

The chain employs TRBV29-1 and TRBJ1-5; D is ambiguous. The CDR3 consists of 15 residues. The V end lost 4 bases, the J end lost 3 bases, and 16 bases lay between the germline ends. Germline CDR1 SQVTM, CDR2 ANQGSEA. CDR3 nucleotides: TGCAGCGTTGTCATCGGCGGGAATGCCAATCAGCCCCAGCATTTT. Amino acid sequence: CSVVIGGNANQPQHF.

This clone has more than one count but fewer than ten. This rearrangement joins TRBV5-1 to TRBJ1-5, with TRBD1 matching 7 bases. The germline CDR1 and CDR2 sequences are SGHRS and YFSETQ. The J segment lost 6 bases and the V segment lost 4 bases, leaving 10 bases of the junction unmatched. The CDR3 covers 15 residues. CDR3 sequence reads: CASSPLGGGGQPQHF. For the CDR3, the DNA is TGCGCCAGCAGCCCCTTAGGAGGGGGCGGTCAGCCCCAGCATTTT.

The V gene is TRBV19, the J gene TRBJ1-2, with 11 bases that match TRBD1. Germline V gene data show CDR1 as LNHDA and CDR2 as SQIVND (reference sequence). The CDR3 is 15 residues long. With 10 bases clipped from V and 4 bases from J, the junction kept 11 bases outside the gene matches. CDR3 sequence (DNA): TGTGCCACCCGGGACAGGGGGTCCTACAGCTATGGCTACACCTTC. Translation gives CATRDRGSYSYGYTF.

J is TRBJ2-7 and V is TRBV4-1; 10 nucleotides line up with TRBD2. From germline, CDR1 is MGHRA and CDR2 YSYEKL. CDR3 length: 14 residues. Unmatched junction bases numbered 1, after V lost 5 bases and J lost 0 bases. The CDR3, as DNA: TGCGCCAGCAGCACTAGCGGGGTCTCCTACGAGCAGTACTTC. This codes for CASSTSGVSYEQYF.

V usage is TRBV5-4 and J usage is TRBJ1-1; tentative D call: TRBD1 (5 bases). Germline lookup yields CDR1 SGHNT and CDR2 YYREEE (reference sequence). The CDR3 is 15 amino acids. V was shortened by 4 bases and J by 1 base, with 14 bases between the two germline ends. This chain's CDR3 is CASSPKLTANTEAFF. The CDR3 DNA is TGTGCCAGCAGCCCAAAGTTGACAGCGAACACTGAAGCTTTCTTT.

For this clone: Other DNA sequences in the sample encode the same CDR3. CDR3 residues: CASSPGTGNTEAFF. The CDR3, as DNA: TGCGCCAGCAGCCCGGGGACAGGGAACACTGAAGCTTTCTTT. The chain uses TRBV5-1 and TRBJ1-1; TRBD1 aligns across 8 bases. V gave up 4 bases and J gave up 1 base; unmatched junction bases: 3. Germline V lookup: CDR1 SGHRS, CDR2 YFSETQ. This CDR3 is built from 14 residues.

This clone has only a few counts. The chain couples TRBV7-8 to TRBJ2-1; 8 bases are a match to TRBD1. Germline values: CDR1 SGHVS, CDR2 FQNEAQ. V dropped 1 base and J dropped 5; count of bases not matched to a gene: 4. This CDR3 is built from 15 residues. The CDR3 reads CASSLGTGRNNEQFF. In DNA form, the CDR3 reads TGTGCCAGCAGCTTAGGGACAGGGCGTAACAATGAGCAGTTCTTC.